The clone carrying this TCR beta chain was counted only a few times. Amplified regions were TCR beta CDR3 sequences from RNA transcripts. The TCR CDR3 was amplified in a first-round RT-PCR using the HTBI primer set. MiXCR was run by TCRdb on the multiplex PCR reads, yielding one entry per CDR3 protein. The sample includes approximately 710,000 distinct CDR3 sequences, approximately 15% of them seen just once. These data originate in a study of T cells in Graves' hyperthyroidism and ophthalmopathy. Sequencing was done on a sample of blood. The receptor comes from a man between 45 and 60 years old with Graves' hyperthyroidism.

The CDR3 reads CAGDRRQGIYEQYF. DNA of the CDR3: TGTGCCGGAGACAGGAGACAGGGGATCTACGAGCAGTACTTC. V and J are TRBV27 and TRBJ2-7, with 8 bases matching TRBD1. This CDR3 comprises 14 residues. V shed 11 bases, J shed 3 bases, and the junction held 12 bases outside the gene matches. The germline CDR1 and CDR2 sequences are MNHEY and SMNVEV (reference sequence).